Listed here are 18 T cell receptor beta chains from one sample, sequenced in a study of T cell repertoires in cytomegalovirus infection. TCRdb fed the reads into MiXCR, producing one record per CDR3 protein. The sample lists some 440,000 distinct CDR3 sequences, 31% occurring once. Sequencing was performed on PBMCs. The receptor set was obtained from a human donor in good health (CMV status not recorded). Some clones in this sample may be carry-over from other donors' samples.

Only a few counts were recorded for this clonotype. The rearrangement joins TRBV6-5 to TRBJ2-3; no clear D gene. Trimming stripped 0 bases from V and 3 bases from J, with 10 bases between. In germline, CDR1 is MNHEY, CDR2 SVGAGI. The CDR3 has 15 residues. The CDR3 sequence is CASSYSGDLTDTQYF. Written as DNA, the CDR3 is TGTGCCAGCAGTTACTCTGGAGACCTAACAGATACGCAGTATTTT.

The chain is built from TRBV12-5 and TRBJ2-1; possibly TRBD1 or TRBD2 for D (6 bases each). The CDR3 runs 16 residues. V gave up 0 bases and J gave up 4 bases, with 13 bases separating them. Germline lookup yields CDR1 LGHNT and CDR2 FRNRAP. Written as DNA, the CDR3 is TGTGCTAGTGGTTTGGTTAATCGGGGGCTTTACAATGAGCAGTTCTTC. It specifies CASGLVNRGLYNEQFF.

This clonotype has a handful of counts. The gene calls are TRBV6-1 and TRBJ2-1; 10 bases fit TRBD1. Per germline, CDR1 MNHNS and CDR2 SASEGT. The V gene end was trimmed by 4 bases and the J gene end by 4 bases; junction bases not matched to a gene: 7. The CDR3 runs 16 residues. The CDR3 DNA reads TGTGCCAGCAGTGGGCAGACAGGGGGCCTATACAATGAGCAGTTCTTC. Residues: CASSGQTGGLYNEQFF.

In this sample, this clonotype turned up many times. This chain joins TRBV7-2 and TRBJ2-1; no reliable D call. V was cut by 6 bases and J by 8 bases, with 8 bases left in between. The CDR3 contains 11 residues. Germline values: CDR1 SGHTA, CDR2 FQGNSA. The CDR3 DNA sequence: TGTGCCAGCAGTTTCCTAGATGAGCAGTTCTTC. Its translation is CASSFLDEQFF.

The CDR3 sequence: CASSVQGGREQYF. The CDR3 DNA follows: TGTGCCAGCAGTGTCCAGGGGGGTAGGGAGCAGTACTTC. The genes are TRBV2 and TRBJ2-7; D is possibly TRBD1 (7 bases). This CDR3 spans 13 amino acids. V was shortened by 4 bases and J by 7 bases, with 14 bases between the two germline ends. Germline assignment: CDR1 SNHLY and CDR2 FYNNEI.

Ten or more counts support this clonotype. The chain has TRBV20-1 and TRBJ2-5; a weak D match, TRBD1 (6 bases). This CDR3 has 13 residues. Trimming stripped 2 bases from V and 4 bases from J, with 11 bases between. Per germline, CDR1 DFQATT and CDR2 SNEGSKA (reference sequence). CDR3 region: CSARPGVAETQYF. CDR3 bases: TGCAGTGCTAGACCAGGGGTTGCAGAGACCCAGTACTTC.

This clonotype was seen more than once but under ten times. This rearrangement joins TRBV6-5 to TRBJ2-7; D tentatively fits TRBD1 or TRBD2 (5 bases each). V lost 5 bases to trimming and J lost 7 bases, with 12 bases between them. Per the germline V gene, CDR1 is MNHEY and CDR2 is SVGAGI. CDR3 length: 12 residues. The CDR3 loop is CASSQGGFEQYF. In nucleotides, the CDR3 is TGTGCCAGCAGTCAGGGCGGGTTTGAGCAGTACTTC.

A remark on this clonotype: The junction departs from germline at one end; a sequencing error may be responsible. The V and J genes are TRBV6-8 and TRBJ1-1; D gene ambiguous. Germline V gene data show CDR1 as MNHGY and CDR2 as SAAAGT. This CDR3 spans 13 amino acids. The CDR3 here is CTSTSIRSNEAFF. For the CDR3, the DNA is TGCACCAGCACTAGTATTCGGAGCAATGAAGCTTTCTTT.

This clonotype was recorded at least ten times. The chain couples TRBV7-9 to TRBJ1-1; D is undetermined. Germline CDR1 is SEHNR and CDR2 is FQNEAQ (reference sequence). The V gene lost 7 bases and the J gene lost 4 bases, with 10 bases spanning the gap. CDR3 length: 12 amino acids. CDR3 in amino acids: CASTTYATEAFF. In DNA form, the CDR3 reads TGTGCCAGCACCACCTACGCCACTGAAGCTTTCTTT.

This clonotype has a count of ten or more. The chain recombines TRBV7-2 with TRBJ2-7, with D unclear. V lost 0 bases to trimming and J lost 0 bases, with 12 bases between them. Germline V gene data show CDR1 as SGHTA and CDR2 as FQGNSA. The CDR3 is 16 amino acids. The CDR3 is CASSLAGTEASYEQYF. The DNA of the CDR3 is TGTGCCAGCAGCTTAGCGGGCACGGAAGCCTCCTACGAGCAGTACTTC.

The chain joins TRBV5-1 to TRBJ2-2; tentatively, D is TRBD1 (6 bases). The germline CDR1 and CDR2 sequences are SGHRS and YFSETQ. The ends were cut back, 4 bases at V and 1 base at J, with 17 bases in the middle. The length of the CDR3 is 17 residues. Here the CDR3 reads CASSPGAGAKNTGELFF. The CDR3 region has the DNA TGCGCCAGCAGCCCTGGAGCAGGGGCTAAGAACACCGGGGAGCTGTTTTTT.

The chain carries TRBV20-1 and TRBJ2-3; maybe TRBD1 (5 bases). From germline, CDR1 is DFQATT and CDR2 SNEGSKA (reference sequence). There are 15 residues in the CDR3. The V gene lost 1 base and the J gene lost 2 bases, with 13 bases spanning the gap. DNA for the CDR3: TGCAGTGCTAGAGGGTGGGGCAGGGCCACAGATACGCAGTATTTT. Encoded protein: CSARGWGRATDTQYF.

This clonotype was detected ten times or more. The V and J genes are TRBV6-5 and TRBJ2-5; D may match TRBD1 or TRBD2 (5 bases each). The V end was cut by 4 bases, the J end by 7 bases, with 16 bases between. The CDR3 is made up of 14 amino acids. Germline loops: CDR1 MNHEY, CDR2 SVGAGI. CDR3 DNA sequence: TGTGCCAGCAGTTCGGGACCTCGAATGGGGACCCAGTACTTC. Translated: CASSSGPRMGTQYF.

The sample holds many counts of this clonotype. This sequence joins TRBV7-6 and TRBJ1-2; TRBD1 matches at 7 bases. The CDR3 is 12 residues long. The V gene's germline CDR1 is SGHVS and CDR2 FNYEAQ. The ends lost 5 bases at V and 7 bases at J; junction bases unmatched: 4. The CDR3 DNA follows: TGTGCCAGCAGCAAAGACAGGGCTGGCTACACCTTC. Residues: CASSKDRAGYTF. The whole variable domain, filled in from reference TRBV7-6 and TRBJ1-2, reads GAGVSQSPRYKVTKRGQDVALRCDPISGHVSLYWYRQALGQGPEFLTYFNYEAQQDKSGLPNDRFSAERPEGSISTLTIQRTEQRDSAMYRCASSKDRAGYTFGSGTRLTVV.

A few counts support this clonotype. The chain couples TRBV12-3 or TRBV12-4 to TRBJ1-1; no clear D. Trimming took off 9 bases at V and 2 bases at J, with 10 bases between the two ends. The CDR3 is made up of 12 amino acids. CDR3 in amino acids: CARETPNTEAFF. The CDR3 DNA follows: TGTGCCAGGGAAACACCTAACACTGAAGCTTTCTTT.

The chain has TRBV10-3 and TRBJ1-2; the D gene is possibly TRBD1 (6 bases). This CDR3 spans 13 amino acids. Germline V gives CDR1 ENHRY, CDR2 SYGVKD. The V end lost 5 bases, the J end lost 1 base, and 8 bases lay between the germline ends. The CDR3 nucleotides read TGTGCCATCAGTAGACAGGTTAACTATGGCTACACCTTC. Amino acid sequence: CAISRQVNYGYTF.

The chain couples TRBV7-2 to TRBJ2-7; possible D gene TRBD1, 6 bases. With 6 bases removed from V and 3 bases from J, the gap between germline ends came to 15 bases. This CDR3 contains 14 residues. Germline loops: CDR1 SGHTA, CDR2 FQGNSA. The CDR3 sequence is CASSLTKGGYEQYF. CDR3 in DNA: TGTGCCAGCAGTCTTACGAAAGGGGGCTACGAGCAGTACTTC.

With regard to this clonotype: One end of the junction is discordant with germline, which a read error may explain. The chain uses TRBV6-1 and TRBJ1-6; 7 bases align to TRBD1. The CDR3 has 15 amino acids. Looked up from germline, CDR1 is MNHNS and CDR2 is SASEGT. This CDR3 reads CASSLRTGGDSHLHF. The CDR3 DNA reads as TGTGCCAGCAGTCTAAGGACAGGAGGGGATTCACACCTCCACTTT.